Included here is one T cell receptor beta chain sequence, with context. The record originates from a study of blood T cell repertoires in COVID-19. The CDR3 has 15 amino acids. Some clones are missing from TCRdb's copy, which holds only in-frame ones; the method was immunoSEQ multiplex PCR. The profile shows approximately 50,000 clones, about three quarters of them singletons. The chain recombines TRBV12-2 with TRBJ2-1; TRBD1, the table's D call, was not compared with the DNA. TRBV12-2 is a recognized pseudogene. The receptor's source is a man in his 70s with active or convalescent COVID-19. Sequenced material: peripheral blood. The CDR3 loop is CARGPPAGQYNEQFF. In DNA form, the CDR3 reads TGTGCAAGGGGCCCCCCCGCAGGGCAATACAATGAGCAGTTCTTC.